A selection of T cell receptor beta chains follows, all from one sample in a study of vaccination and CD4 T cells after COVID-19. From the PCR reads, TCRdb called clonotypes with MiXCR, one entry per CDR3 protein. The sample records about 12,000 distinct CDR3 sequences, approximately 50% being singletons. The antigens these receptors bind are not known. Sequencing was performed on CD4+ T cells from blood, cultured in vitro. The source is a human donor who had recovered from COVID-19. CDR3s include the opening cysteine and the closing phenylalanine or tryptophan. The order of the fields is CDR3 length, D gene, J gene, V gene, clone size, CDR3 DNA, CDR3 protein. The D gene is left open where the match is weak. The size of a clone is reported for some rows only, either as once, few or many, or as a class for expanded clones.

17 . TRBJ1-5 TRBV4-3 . TGCGCCAGCAGCCAAGATATCGGTGGGGGCGCCTATCAGCCCCAGCATTTT CASSQDIGGGAYQPQHF
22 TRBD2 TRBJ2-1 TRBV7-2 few TGTGCCAGCAGGCTGGCCAGGGAGACTGCTAGCGGGAGATATCGGGGCTACAATGAGCAGTTCTTC CASRLARETASGRYRGYNEQFF
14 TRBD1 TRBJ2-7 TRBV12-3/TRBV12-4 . TGTGCCAGCAGTCCAGGACAGGGGGCCTGGGAGCAGTACTTC CASSPGQGAWEQYF
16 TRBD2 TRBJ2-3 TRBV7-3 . TGTGCCAGCAGCTCGGGACTAGCGGGATACACAGATACGCAGTATTTT CASSSGLAGYTDTQYF
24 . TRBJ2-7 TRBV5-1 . . CASTNQTSMYLCASSRLAIYEQYF
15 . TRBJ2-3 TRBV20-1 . TGCAGTGCTAAAGACGCCGGGACACCCACAGATACGCAGTATTTT CSAKDAGTPTDTQYF
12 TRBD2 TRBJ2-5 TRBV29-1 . TGCAGCGCAGTAGCGGGAGCAGAGACCCAGTACTTC CSAVAGAETQYF
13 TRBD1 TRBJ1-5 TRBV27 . TGTGCCAGCAGTAAGACAGGGAATCAGCTCCAGCATTTT CASSKTGNQLQHF
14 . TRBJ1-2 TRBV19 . TGTGCCAGTAGTATTGGGCATCCTAACTATGGCTACACCTTC CASSIGHPNYGYTF
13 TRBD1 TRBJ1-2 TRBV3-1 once TGTGCCAGCAGCACTCAGGGGGCCGCTGGCTACACCTTC CASSTQGAAGYTF
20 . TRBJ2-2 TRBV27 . TGTGCCAGCAGCGAATCCCCGCTTCTACACCGGAGGCCGAACACCGGGGAGCTGTTTTTT CASSESPLLHRRPNTGELFF
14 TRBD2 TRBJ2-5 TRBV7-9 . TGTGCCAGCAGCCCAGGGGCTAGCGGGAGAACCCAGTACTTC CASSPGASGRTQYF
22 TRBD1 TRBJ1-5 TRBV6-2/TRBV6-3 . TGTGCCAGCAGTTACTCAGTTCGACAGGGGATTCGAGAGAGGTATAGCAATCAGCCCCAGCATTTT CASSYSVRQGIRERYSNQPQHF
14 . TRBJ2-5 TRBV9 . TGTGCCAGCAGCGTAGGTAGGGGGGTAGAGACCCAGTACTTC CASSVGRGVETQYF
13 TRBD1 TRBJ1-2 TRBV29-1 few TGCAGCGCCCTGGACAGGGACGACTATGGCTACACCTTC CSALDRDDYGYTF
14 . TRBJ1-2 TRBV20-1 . TGCAGTGCCCACGAGACAGGTTCCAACTATGGCTACACCTTC CSAHETGSNYGYTF
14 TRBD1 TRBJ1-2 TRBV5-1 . TGCGCCAGCAGCTCGACAGGGTCCAACTATGGCTACACCTTC CASSSTGSNYGYTF
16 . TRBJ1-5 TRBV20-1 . TGCAGTGCTAGAGATAGAAGGGGATTAGCAAATCAGCCCCAGCATTTT CSARDRRGLANQPQHF
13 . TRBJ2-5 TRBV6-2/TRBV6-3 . TGTGCCAGCAGTTCTGGGGGCGGAGAGACCCAGTACTTC CASSSGGGETQYF
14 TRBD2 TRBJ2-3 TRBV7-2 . TGTGCCAGCAGCTTCGAGAGCGGGAGTGATACGCAGTATTTT CASSFESGSDTQYF
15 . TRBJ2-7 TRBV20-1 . TGCAGTGCGGTAGGGGCTAAGCCCTTATATTACGAGCAGTACTTC CSAVGAKPLYYEQYF
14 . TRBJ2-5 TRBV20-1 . TGCAGTGCTAGAGGCGGACGTTCACAAGAGACCCAGTACTTC CSARGGRSQETQYF
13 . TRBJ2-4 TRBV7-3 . TGTGCCAGCAGCTTTGGTCCGGAAGACATTCAGTACTTC CASSFGPEDIQYF
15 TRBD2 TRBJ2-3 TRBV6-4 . TGTGCCAGCAGTGTCGAGACTAGCGGTCAAGATACGCAGTATTTT CASSVETSGQDTQYF
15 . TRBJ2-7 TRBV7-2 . TGTGCCAGCAGCTTAGGAGCCCAGCGGACGGGGGAGCAGTACTTC CASSLGAQRTGEQYF
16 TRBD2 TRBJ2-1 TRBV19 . TGTGCCAGTAGCTCCCCTGGCGGGAGCTCCTACAATGAGCAGTTCTTC CASSSPGGSSYNEQFF